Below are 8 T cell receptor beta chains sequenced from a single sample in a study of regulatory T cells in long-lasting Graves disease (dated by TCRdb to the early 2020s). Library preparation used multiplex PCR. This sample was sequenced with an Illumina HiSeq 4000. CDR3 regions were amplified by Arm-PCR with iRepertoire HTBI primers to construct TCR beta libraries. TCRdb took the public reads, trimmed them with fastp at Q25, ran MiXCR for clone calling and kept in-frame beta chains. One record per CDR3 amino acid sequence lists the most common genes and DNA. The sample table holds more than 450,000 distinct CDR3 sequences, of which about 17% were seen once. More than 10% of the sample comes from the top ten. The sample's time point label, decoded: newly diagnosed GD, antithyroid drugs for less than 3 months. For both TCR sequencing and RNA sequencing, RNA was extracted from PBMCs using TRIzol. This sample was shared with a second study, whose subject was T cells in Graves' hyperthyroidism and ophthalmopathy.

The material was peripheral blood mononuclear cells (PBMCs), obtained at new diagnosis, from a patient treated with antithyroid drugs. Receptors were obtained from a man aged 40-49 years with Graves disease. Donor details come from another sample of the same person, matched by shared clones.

The CDR3 is CATSRTGVADTQYF. CDR3 DNA sequence: TGTGCCACCAGCAGAACAGGGGTGGCAGATACGCAGTATTTT. This chain connects TRBV15 to TRBJ2-3, with 7 bases lining up with TRBD1. This CDR3 has 14 residues. V shed 2 bases, J shed 4 bases, and the junction held 3 bases outside the gene matches. Germline V lookup: CDR1 LNHNV, CDR2 YYDKDF (reference sequence).

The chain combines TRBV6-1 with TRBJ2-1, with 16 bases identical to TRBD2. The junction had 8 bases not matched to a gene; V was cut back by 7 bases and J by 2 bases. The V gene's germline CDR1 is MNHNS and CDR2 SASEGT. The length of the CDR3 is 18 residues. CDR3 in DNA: TGTGCCAGCACTCCAGGGACTAGCGGGAGGGGCCCCTACAATGAGCAGTTCTTC. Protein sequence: CASTPGTSGRGPYNEQFF.

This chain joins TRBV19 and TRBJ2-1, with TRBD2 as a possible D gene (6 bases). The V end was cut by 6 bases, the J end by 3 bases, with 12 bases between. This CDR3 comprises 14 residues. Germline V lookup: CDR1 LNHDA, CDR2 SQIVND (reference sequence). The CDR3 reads CASRVAGIYNEQFF. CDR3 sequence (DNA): TGTGCCAGTAGAGTGGCGGGGATCTACAATGAGCAGTTCTTC.

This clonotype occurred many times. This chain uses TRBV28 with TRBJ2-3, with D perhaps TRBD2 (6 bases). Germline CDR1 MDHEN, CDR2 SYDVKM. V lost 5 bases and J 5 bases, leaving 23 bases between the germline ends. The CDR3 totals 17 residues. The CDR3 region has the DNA TGTGCCAGCAGTCCTGGTTACGGGAGAGGTGTCGGAGATACGCAGTATTTT. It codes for CASSPGYGRGVGDTQYF.

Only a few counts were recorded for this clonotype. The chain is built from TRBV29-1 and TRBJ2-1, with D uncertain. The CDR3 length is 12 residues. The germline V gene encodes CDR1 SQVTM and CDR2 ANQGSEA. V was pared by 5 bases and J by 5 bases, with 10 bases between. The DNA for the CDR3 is TGCAGCGTTTTGGCGACTGACAATGAGCAGTTCTTC. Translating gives CSVLATDNEQFF.

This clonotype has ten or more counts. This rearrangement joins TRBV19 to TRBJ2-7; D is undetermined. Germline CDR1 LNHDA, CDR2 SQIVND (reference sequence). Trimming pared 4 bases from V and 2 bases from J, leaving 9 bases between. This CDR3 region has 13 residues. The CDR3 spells CASSTAIAYEQYF. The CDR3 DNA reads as TGTGCCAGTAGTACTGCCATCGCCTACGAGCAGTACTTC. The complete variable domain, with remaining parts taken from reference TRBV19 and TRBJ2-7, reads DGGITQSPKYLFRKEGQNVTLSCEQNLNHDAMYWYRQDPGQGLRLIYYSQIVNDFQKGDIAEGYSVSREKKESFPLTVTSAQKNPTAFYLCASSTAIAYEQYFGPGTRLTVT.

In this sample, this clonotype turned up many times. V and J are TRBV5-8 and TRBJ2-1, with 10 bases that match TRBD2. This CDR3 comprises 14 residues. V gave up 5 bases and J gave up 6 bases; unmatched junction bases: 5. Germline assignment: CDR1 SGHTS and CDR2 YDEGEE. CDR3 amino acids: CASSAGTSANEQFF. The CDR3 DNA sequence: TGTGCCAGCAGTGCCGGGACTAGCGCCAATGAGCAGTTCTTC. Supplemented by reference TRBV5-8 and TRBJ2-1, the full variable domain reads EAGVTQSPTHLIKTRGQQATLRCSPISGHTSVYWYQQALGLGLQFLLWYDEGEERNRGNFPPRFSGRQFPNYSSELNVNALELEDSALYLCASSAGTSANEQFFGPGTRLTVL.

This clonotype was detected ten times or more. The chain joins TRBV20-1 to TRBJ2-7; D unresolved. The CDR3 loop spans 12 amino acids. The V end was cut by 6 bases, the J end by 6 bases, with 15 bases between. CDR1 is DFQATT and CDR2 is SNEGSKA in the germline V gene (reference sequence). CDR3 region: CSARTLFGEQYF. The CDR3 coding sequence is TGCAGTGCCCGGACCCTCTTTGGCGAGCAGTACTTC.